This TCR beta chain was identified in a study of cytomegalovirus exposure and HLA in healthy donors. Overall study: The same platform as the approximately 670 first-cohort repertoires was used for the 95 to 150 validation repertoires, a later analysis reported.

The data were produced by immunoSEQ multiplex PCR, yet TCRdb's version contains in-frame clones alone and is incomplete. The sample includes about 65,000 clones, 92% of them seen just once. Notes on this clone: What it binds is unknown.

Germline CDR1 and CDR2: SGHDT and YYEEEE. V lost 4 bases to trimming and J lost 1 base, with 9 bases between them. The CDR3 has 13 residues. Points from the study as a whole: It was about 150 TCR beta chains that were listed as cytomegalovirus-associated. In vitro, a few CMV-associated chains proved specific for CMV antigens. Cytomegalovirus status, reportedly, was diagnosed with high specificity and sensitivity by the classifier.

Sequencing was carried out using PBMCs. The chain has TRBV5-6 and TRBJ2-7; D uncertain. The clonotype comes from a woman aged 18 to 35 in good health and CMV-seronegative. The CDR3 protein is CASSPFQSYEQYF. The CDR3 DNA reads TGTGCCAGCAGCCCTTTCCAGTCCTACGAGCAGTACTTC.